The 8 T cell receptor beta chains given below trace back to one sample, sequenced in a study of T cells in Graves' hyperthyroidism and ophthalmopathy. The investigators amplified TCR beta CDR3 regions from RNA transcripts. First-round RT-PCR with HTBI primers amplified the TCR CDR3 region. TCRdb reprocessed the multiplex PCR reads with MiXCR, giving one entry per CDR3 protein. In the table there are roughly 380,000 distinct CDR3 sequences, 15% to 20% of which are singletons. Specimen: blood. These TCRs come from a woman aged 18-29 years with Graves' hyperthyroidism.

A few counts support this clonotype. V usage is TRBV6-2 or TRBV6-3 and J usage is TRBJ2-7; 7 bases are shared with TRBD2. The CDR3 runs 15 residues. Trimming at V came to 0 bases and at J to 2 bases, leaving 4 bases not matched to a gene. The germline CDR1 and CDR2 sequences are MNHEY and SVGEGT. The CDR3: CASSYSSGRAYEQYF. CDR3 coding DNA: TGTGCCAGCAGTTACTCGAGTGGGAGGGCCTACGAGCAGTACTTC.

This clonotype was seen repeatedly, ten times or more. The J gene is TRBJ1-5, the V gene TRBV7-8, with unresolved D. CDR1 is SGHVS and CDR2 is FQNEAQ in the germline V gene. This CDR3 is built from 14 residues. Trimming left V 3 bases short and J 3 bases short, with 9 bases between. The CDR3 DNA reads as TGTGCCAGCAGCTTTGACGTTGACAATCAGCCCCAGCATTTT. It encodes CASSFDVDNQPQHF.

A word on this clonotype: A read error may explain this, as a much larger clone is one base away. This likely comes from a read error, as the CDR3 has no conserved phenylalanine or tryptophan at its end. The chain couples TRBV6-1 to TRBJ1-5; 10 bases are shared with TRBD1. This CDR3 is 16 amino acids long. The germline gives CDR1 MNHNS, CDR2 SASEGT. The J segment lost 0 bases and the V segment lost 6 bases, leaving 5 bases of the junction unmatched. DNA for the CDR3: TGTGCCAGCAGCGCCGGGACAGGGGATAGCAATCAGCCCCAGCATTTG. Protein product: CASSAGTGDSNQPQHL.

Many counts were recorded for this clonotype. This chain joins TRBV6-1 and TRBJ2-5; a possible D gene is TRBD2 (5 bases). Trimming removed 4 bases from V and 4 bases from J, with 10 bases in between. This CDR3 is 13 amino acids long. The germline CDR1 and CDR2 sequences are MNHNS and SASEGT. The CDR3 sequence is CASSAPSLETQYF. The CDR3 nucleotides are TGTGCCAGCAGTGCCCCTAGCCTAGAGACCCAGTACTTC.

This chain joins TRBV15 and TRBJ2-5, with TRBD2 matching 13 bases. The J segment lost 4 bases and the V segment lost 5 bases, leaving 7 bases of the junction unmatched. The CDR3 spans 16 residues. Looked up from germline, CDR1 is LNHNV and CDR2 is YYDKDF (reference sequence). This CDR3 is CATSDPGLAGVETQYF. The CDR3 nucleotides are TGTGCCACCAGCGATCCAGGACTAGCGGGAGTAGAGACCCAGTACTTC. Based on the CDR3 plus reference TRBV15 and TRBJ2-5, the full variable domain is DAMVIQNPRYQVTQFGKPVTLSCSQTLNHNVMYWYQQKSSQAPKLLFHYYDKDFNNEADTPDNFQSRRPNTSFCFLDIRSPGLGDTAMYLCATSDPGLAGVETQYFGPGTRLLVL.

The gene calls are TRBV20-1 and TRBJ1-1, with D hard to call. The CDR3 contains 11 residues. The V gene lost 5 bases and the J gene lost 5 bases, with 9 bases spanning the gap. Looked up from germline, CDR1 is DFQATT and CDR2 is SNEGSKA (reference sequence). The CDR3 nucleotides read TGCAGTGCTTTTCGGCGGACTGAAGCTTTCTTT. It yields the protein CSAFRRTEAFF.

The chain combines TRBV12-3 or TRBV12-4 with TRBJ1-1, with D tentatively TRBD1 (6 bases). The CDR3 loop spans 14 amino acids. Trimming removed 6 bases at V and 3 bases at J, with 14 bases between. Written as DNA, the CDR3 is TGTGCCAGCAGCTTCAACAGGGAGTACACTGAAGCTTTCTTT. It encodes CASSFNREYTEAFF.

This chain joins TRBV6-1 and TRBJ1-5, with 9 positions matching TRBD1. The germline V gene has CDR1 MNHNS and CDR2 SASEGT. V dropped 7 bases and J dropped 5; count of bases not matched to a gene: 9. CDR3 length: 15 amino acids. The CDR3 sequence is CASTSGTGNDQPQHF. CDR3 nucleotides: TGTGCCAGCACCTCCGGGACAGGGAATGATCAGCCCCAGCATTTT.